This entry describes one T cell receptor beta chain. V was clipped by 1 base and J by 0 bases; unmatched bases: 4. CDR1 is LGHNA, CDR2 YSLEER, per germline. The CDR3 sequence is 16 residues long. The sample belongs to a study of cytomegalovirus exposure and HLA in healthy donors. The PCR had 60 Vbeta and 13 Jbeta primers. In the authors' methods: It was a later analysis that counted some 80 million unique TCR beta chains, of which roughly 11 million were shared. Profiling relied on immunoSEQ multiplex PCR, and the TCRdb table lists in-frame clones only, not all of them. That table is the source of V, J and clone size, and D and trimming were worked out from the DNA. The data show approximately 140,000 clones, 50% to 75% seen once.

The rearrangement joins TRBV4-3 to TRBJ1-1; the match to TRBD1 covers 8 bases. Specimen: PBMCs. This clonotype was obtained from a woman aged 60-75 years in good health and CMV-seropositive. The chain's CDR3 is CASSQAGGEVNTEAFF. CDR3 in DNA: TGCGCCAGCAGCCAAGCAGGGGGCGAGGTGAACACTGAAGCTTTCTTT.